The subject of this entry is one TCR beta chain. In its sample, this clonotype was seen once. It lacks a known antigen. Base qualities are not provided; no much larger clone lies one nucleotide away. A lone read offers only weak evidence. The germline V gene (reference sequence) sets CDR1 to SEHNR and CDR2 to FQNEAQ. Measured from the cysteine to the phenylalanine, the CDR3 is 14 residues long. The kept DNA is CDR3 alone, 42 bases in frame from the first base. V and J lose 5 bases and 5 bases, and a span of 16 bases separates them. The data originate from a study of blood T cells in healthy people across ages (dated by TCRdb to about 2015). Study-wide context: In model experiments, template switching captured about one uniquely barcoded TCR beta cDNA molecule for every two T cells. Age-related changes in TCR beta repertoire diversity were measured in the study by deep sequencing normalized with unique cDNA molecular identifiers. The donors were divided into four age groups: young (average about 15 years), middle-aged (approximately 42), aged (62) and long-lived (about 79). The study analyzed two additional independent replicas of 1 million unique cDNA reads from the same blood draw for two donors, one aged 18 to 30 and one aged 80 or older. To avoid experimental bias, donors of different ages were distributed randomly across sequencing lanes.

Results the study describes overall, beyond this receptor: Because donor CMV infection status was unknown, age-related changes in expanded clonotypes were potentially confounded. As age increased, observed TCR beta diversity per million T cells dropped in a roughly linear way, and a significant reduction was already evident by age 40. Estimates of total diversity based on one million sequenced T cells were considered lower bounds and underestimates. The long-lived group showed more naive CD4+ T cells, fewer expanded clones and increased TCR diversity than the aged group, suggesting age selection. The percentage of naive T cells measured by flow cytometry correlated strongly with observed TCR beta diversity. Since profiling was done on bulk unsorted PBMCs, naive and antigen-experienced compartments could not be conclusively compared.

Donors were 39 systemically healthy Caucasian individuals from Russia aged 6 to 90 years. Each donor gave about 11 milliliters of peripheral blood, drawn into EDTA-treated Vacutainer tubes. Ficoll-Paque density-gradient centrifugation was used to isolate PBMCs, with at least 7 million obtained per sample. Trizol reagent was used to extract total RNA from the PBMCs, yielding at least 6 micrograms per sample. For every donor, flow cytometry on a PBMC aliquot measured the percentage of naive CD45RAhigh/CD27high T cells. The library relied on 5' RACE. TCRdb shows the sequencer as Illumina HiSeq 2500. A second roughly 7 to 11 cycle PCR used a sample-barcoded 5' primer and a J-beta primer mix. A template-switch 5' adaptor carrying 12 random nucleotides introduced a unique molecular identifier onto each TCR beta cDNA molecule. Each sample yielded at least 3 million CDR3-containing paired-end reads. First-strand cDNA was synthesized from all RNA with the Mint cDNA synthesis kit, primed by a TRBC-specific oligonucleotide. After uracil-DNA glycosylase treatment, a first 18-cycle PCR used universal primers M1SS and BC2_uni_R on all cDNA. In the authors' own workflow: For normalization, 1 million high-quality reads were randomly selected from each sample, with every read carrying a distinct molecular identifier. Instead of being binned into consensus sequences, reads that shared molecular identifiers were thrown out. CDR3 identification, clonotype clustering and error correction used MiTCR with a Q25 quality threshold and the strictest error-elimination algorithm. A nonparametric unseen species model with Euler transformation was used to estimate lower-bound total TCR beta diversity. The public reads were reanalyzed by TCRdb: fastp trimming at Q25, MiXCR alignment, in-frame beta chains only. Rows matching on CDR3 protein sequence are summarized as one entry with the most common DNA and genes. TCRdb, rather than the study authors, made the V and J calls. The sample has roughly 680,000 distinct CDR3 sequences on record, over 45% of them singletons. 30% to 35% of the sample comes from the top ten.

The receptor was derived from a woman aged 55-69 years in good health. The sequenced material came from blood. The V and J genes are TRBV7-9 and TRBJ2-7; there is no confident call for the D gene. The DNA sequence is given as TGTGCCAGCAGCAAGGACGGTGGACCCCACGAGCAGTACTTC. This codes for CASSKDGGPHEQYF.